One sample yielded the 23 T cell receptor beta chains listed below, sequenced in a study of blood T cell repertoires in COVID-19. The protocol was immunoSEQ multiplex PCR, while the TCRdb copy is restricted to in-frame clones and leaves out a portion. The repertoire includes about 300,000 clones, just under 90% of them detected once, and 1.5% to 2% sits in the top ten. What was sequenced was peripheral blood. The receptors stem from a woman in her 30s with COVID-19, enrolled during active disease.

CDR3 sequence: CASSLASSYEQYF. The DNA for the CDR3 is TGCGCCAGCAGCTTGGCGTCCTCCTACGAGCAGTACTTC. This chain joins TRBV5-1 and TRBJ2-7; no clear D. Germline V gene sequence: CDR1 SGHRS, CDR2 YFSETQ. CDR3 length: 13 residues. Trimming left V 0 bases short and J 0 bases short, with 4 bases between.

This chain connects TRBV4-2 to TRBJ1-2; D possibly corresponds to TRBD1 (6 bases). V was clipped by 0 bases and J by 8 bases, with 19 bases between them. Germline V CDR1 and CDR2: LGHNA, YNFKEQ. The CDR3 covers 16 residues. In DNA form, the CDR3 reads TGTGCCAGCAGCCAAGATAGGGGGAAGGGCGGAGGAGGCTACACCTTC. This sequence encodes CASSQDRGKGGGGYTF.

The chain combines TRBV11-2 with TRBJ2-3, with 8 bases lining up with TRBD1. V was pared by 5 bases and J by 4 bases, with 2 bases of the junction left unmatched. The CDR3 runs to 13 residues. Per the germline V gene, CDR1 is SGHAT and CDR2 is FQNNGV. Here the CDR3 DNA reads TGTGCCAGCAGCCAGACAGGGGCAGATACGCAGTATTTT. Translated, it gives CASSQTGADTQYF. The variable domain in full, with the rest retrieved from reference TRBV11-2 and TRBJ2-3, is EAGVAQSPRYKIIEKRQSVAFWCNPISGHATLYWYQQILGQGPKLLIQFQNNGVVDDSQLPKDRFSAERLKGVDSTLKIQPAKLEDSAVYLCASSQTGADTQYFGPGTRLTVL.

The chain uses TRBV5-5 and TRBJ1-2; TRBD1 matches 8 bases. CDR1 and CDR2 (germline): SGHKS, YYEKEE (reference sequence). There are 13 residues in the CDR3. Unmatched junction bases numbered 6, after V lost 4 bases and J lost 7 bases. This chain's CDR3 is CASSPDRGSGYTF. The CDR3 region has the DNA TGTGCCAGCAGCCCTGACAGGGGAAGTGGCTACACCTTC.

The chain employs TRBV18 and TRBJ2-7; 8 nucleotides match TRBD1. V lost 8 bases, J lost 7 bases, and 10 bases stayed unmatched. CDR1 and CDR2 (germline): KGHSH, LQKENI. This CDR3 region has 13 residues. As DNA, the CDR3 is TGTGCCAGCCGGACAGGGCAGTTGGGGGAGCAGTACTTC. It is translated as CASRTGQLGEQYF. Using reference TRBV18 and TRBJ2-7 for the parts outside the CDR3, the full variable domain is NAGVMQNPRHLVRRRGQEARLRCSPMKGHSHVYWYRQLPEEGLKFMVYLQKENIIDESGMPKERFSAEFPKEGPSILRIQQVVRGDSAAYFCASRTGQLGEQYFGPGTRLTVT.

The rearrangement links TRBV2 to TRBJ1-1; D not certain. Per the germline V gene, CDR1 is SNHLY and CDR2 is FYNNEI. CDR3 length equals 18 residues. Trimming pared 2 bases from V and 2 bases from J, leaving 21 bases between. In nucleotides, the CDR3 is TGTGCCAGCAGTGAAACGAGGAGGCTCGTGGCAGCAAACACTGAAGCTTTCTTT. This encodes CASSETRRLVAANTEAFF.

The chain uses TRBV24-1 and TRBJ1-5; D may be TRBD1 (6 bases). Germline CDR1 is KGHDR and CDR2 is SFDVKD. This CDR3 spans 14 amino acids. V was cut by 7 bases and J by 4 bases, with 13 bases left in between. The CDR3 sequence: CATSPLGGNQPQHF. The CDR3 DNA reads as TGTGCCACCAGCCCTTTAGGGGGAAATCAGCCCCAGCATTTT.

The genes are TRBV7-8 and TRBJ2-1, with 13 bases fitting TRBD2. The V and J ends lost 5 bases and 8 bases, in that order; junction bases with no gene match: 6. The CDR3 length is 15 residues. Germline V gives CDR1 SGHVS, CDR2 FQNEAQ. Here the CDR3 reads CASSRDGLAGDEQFF. Here the CDR3 DNA reads TGTGCCAGCAGCCGCGATGGACTAGCGGGGGATGAGCAGTTCTTC.

The chain joins TRBV2 to TRBJ1-2; 7 nucleotides agree with TRBD1. The CDR3 has 14 residues. Looked up from germline, CDR1 is SNHLY and CDR2 is FYNNEI. Trimming removed 1 base from V and 3 bases from J; junction bases left unmatched: 2. CDR3 sequence: CASSEGTGDYGYTF. The CDR3 DNA sequence: TGTGCCAGCAGTGAAGGAACAGGGGACTATGGCTACACCTTC.

V gene TRBV11-3 combines with J gene TRBJ1-3; D remains unclear. Deletions cut 5 bases from V and 0 bases from J, with 8 bases between. The CDR3 consists of 14 residues. Germline V gene sequence: CDR1 SGHNT, CDR2 YENEEA. This CDR3 is CASSPGSSGNTIYF. In DNA form, the CDR3 reads TGTGCCAGCAGCCCCGGGTCCTCTGGAAACACCATATATTTT.

The chain employs TRBV6-5 and TRBJ1-3; TRBD1 is a possible D gene (6 bases). This CDR3 is built from 16 residues. The V and J ends lost 2 bases and 3 bases respectively, with 14 bases between them. Germline loops: CDR1 MNHEY, CDR2 SVGAGI. The CDR3 protein is CASSYAGGDLGNTIYF. The DNA of the CDR3 is TGTGCCAGCAGTTACGCGGGGGGCGATCTTGGAAACACCATATATTTT.

This chain links TRBV3-1 (or the pseudogene TRBV3-2) with TRBJ1-5; 9 positions agree with TRBD1. The V segment lost 1 base and the J segment 7 bases; nucleotides outside the gene matches: 5. Per the germline V gene, CDR1 is LGHDT and CDR2 is YNNKEL (reference sequence). The CDR3 is 15 residues long. The CDR3 here is CASSQGLTGGQPQHF. CDR3 DNA: TGTGCCAGCAGCCAAGGGCTGACAGGGGGACAGCCCCAGCATTTT.

This clone was seen only a few times. This chain links TRBV5-1 with TRBJ2-7; D uncertain. CDR1 is SGHRS and CDR2 is YFSETQ in the germline V gene. V lost 1 base and J 3 bases, leaving 5 bases between the germline ends. The length of the CDR3 is 12 residues. The CDR3 bases are TGCGCCAGCAGCTTGTCTAACTACGAGCAGTACTTC. This sequence encodes CASSLSNYEQYF.

The CDR3 DNA sequence: TGTGCCAGCAGCTTCGGGACAGGGGGAACAGATACGCAGTATTTT. This codes for CASSFGTGGTDTQYF. V and J are TRBV7-6 and TRBJ2-3, with TRBD1 matching over 11 bases. Germline-derived CDR1 and CDR2 are SGHVS and FNYEAQ. This CDR3 comprises 15 residues. V dropped 3 bases and J dropped 3; count of bases not matched to a gene: 2.

V and J are TRBV7-9 and TRBJ2-5, with a weak D call TRBD2 (7 bases). V lost 6 bases to trimming and J lost 4 bases, with 12 bases between them. This CDR3 has 13 amino acids. The V gene's germline CDR1 is SEHNR and CDR2 FQNEAQ (reference sequence). CDR3 bases: TGTGCCAGCAGGGGGGGGGCGCGAGAGACCCAGTACTTC. It is translated as CASRGGARETQYF.

The chain employs TRBV7-9 and TRBJ1-2, with TRBD1 identical over 7 bases. The CDR3 is 15 amino acids. Trimming took 4 bases from V and 3 from J; bases not matched to a gene: 8. Per germline, CDR1 SEHNR and CDR2 FQNEAQ (reference sequence). The CDR3 reads CASSSLTTGDYGYTF. CDR3 coding DNA: TGTGCCAGCAGCTCACTAACTACAGGGGACTATGGCTACACCTTC.

This clone was recorded once. The chain is built from TRBV5-8 and TRBJ2-3; TRBD1 aligns across 9 bases. V shed 3 bases, J shed 0 bases, and the junction held 2 bases outside the gene matches. Germline V CDR1 and CDR2: SGHTS, YDEGEE. This CDR3 contains 15 residues. The CDR3: CASSSGQGSTDTQYF. In DNA form, the CDR3 reads TGTGCCAGCAGCTCGGGACAGGGAAGCACAGATACGCAGTATTTT.

Within the sample, this clone is medium-sized (0.01 to 0.1%). The J gene is TRBJ2-3, the V gene TRBV6-1; 13 nucleotides align to TRBD2. With V trimmed by 3 bases and J by 4 bases, 1 base remained unmatched. The length of the CDR3 is 15 residues. CDR1 MNHNS and CDR2 SASEGT come from the germline V gene. The chain's CDR3 is CASSDGTSGADTQYF. Written as DNA, the CDR3 is TGTGCCAGCAGTGACGGGACTAGCGGGGCAGATACGCAGTATTTT.

The V call is TRBV19, the J call TRBJ1-3; the D gene is possibly TRBD1 (6 bases). The length of the CDR3 is 17 residues. V lost 5 bases and J 0 bases, leaving 17 bases between the germline ends. The V gene's germline CDR1 is LNHDA and CDR2 SQIVND (reference sequence). The CDR3, as DNA: TGTGCCAGTAGTGCCACAGGGCTAGGGGCCTCTGGAAACACCATATATTTT. This gives the protein CASSATGLGASGNTIYF.

The genes are TRBV12-5 and TRBJ2-5; 7 nucleotides line up with TRBD2. Per the germline V gene, CDR1 is LGHNT and CDR2 is FRNRAP. With 4 bases clipped from V and 2 bases from J, the junction kept 13 bases outside the gene matches. The CDR3 is 17 residues long. For the CDR3, the DNA is TGTGCTAGTGGTTATAACCCACTAGCGCTCCCTCAAGAGACCCAGTACTTC. It specifies CASGYNPLALPQETQYF.

This chain connects TRBV27 to TRBJ1-2; possible D gene TRBD1, 5 bases. Germline-derived CDR1 and CDR2 are MNHEY and SMNVEV (reference sequence). V was pared by 6 bases and J by 5 bases, with 19 bases between. The CDR3 covers 15 residues. CDR3 protein: CASRSPLEGAYGYTF. The CDR3 bases are TGTGCCAGCAGGAGCCCTCTAGAAGGGGCATATGGCTACACCTTC.

This clone occurred once. J is TRBJ2-5 and V is TRBV18; tentatively, D is TRBD1 (5 bases). Deletions cut 5 bases from V and 1 base from J, with 8 bases between. CDR3 size: 13 residues. Germline loops: CDR1 KGHSH, CDR2 LQKENI. CDR3: CASSADSQETQYF. The CDR3, as DNA: TGTGCCAGCTCAGCCGACAGCCAAGAGACCCAGTACTTC.

V usage is TRBV21-1 and J usage is TRBJ2-7; the listed D gene, TRBD1, was not tested against the DNA. TRBV21-1 has pseudogene status. The CDR3 is 15 amino acids. DNA of the CDR3: TGTGCCGGACATTCTAACGGGGACAGGGTGTGGGAGCAGTACTTC. Translation gives CAGHSNGDRVWEQYF.